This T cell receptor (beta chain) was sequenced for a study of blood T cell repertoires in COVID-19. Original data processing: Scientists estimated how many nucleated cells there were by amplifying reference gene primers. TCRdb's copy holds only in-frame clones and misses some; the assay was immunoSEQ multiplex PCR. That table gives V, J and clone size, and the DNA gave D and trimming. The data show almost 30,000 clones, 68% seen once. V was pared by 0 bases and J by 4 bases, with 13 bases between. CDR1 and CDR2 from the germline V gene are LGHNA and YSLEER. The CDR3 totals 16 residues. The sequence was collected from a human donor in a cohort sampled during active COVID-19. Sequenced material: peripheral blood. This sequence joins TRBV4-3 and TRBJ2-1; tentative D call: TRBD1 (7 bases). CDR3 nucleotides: TGCGCCAGCAGCCAAGAGGTGGAGGGGGCGTACAATGAGCAGTTCTTC. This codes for CASSQEVEGAYNEQFF.